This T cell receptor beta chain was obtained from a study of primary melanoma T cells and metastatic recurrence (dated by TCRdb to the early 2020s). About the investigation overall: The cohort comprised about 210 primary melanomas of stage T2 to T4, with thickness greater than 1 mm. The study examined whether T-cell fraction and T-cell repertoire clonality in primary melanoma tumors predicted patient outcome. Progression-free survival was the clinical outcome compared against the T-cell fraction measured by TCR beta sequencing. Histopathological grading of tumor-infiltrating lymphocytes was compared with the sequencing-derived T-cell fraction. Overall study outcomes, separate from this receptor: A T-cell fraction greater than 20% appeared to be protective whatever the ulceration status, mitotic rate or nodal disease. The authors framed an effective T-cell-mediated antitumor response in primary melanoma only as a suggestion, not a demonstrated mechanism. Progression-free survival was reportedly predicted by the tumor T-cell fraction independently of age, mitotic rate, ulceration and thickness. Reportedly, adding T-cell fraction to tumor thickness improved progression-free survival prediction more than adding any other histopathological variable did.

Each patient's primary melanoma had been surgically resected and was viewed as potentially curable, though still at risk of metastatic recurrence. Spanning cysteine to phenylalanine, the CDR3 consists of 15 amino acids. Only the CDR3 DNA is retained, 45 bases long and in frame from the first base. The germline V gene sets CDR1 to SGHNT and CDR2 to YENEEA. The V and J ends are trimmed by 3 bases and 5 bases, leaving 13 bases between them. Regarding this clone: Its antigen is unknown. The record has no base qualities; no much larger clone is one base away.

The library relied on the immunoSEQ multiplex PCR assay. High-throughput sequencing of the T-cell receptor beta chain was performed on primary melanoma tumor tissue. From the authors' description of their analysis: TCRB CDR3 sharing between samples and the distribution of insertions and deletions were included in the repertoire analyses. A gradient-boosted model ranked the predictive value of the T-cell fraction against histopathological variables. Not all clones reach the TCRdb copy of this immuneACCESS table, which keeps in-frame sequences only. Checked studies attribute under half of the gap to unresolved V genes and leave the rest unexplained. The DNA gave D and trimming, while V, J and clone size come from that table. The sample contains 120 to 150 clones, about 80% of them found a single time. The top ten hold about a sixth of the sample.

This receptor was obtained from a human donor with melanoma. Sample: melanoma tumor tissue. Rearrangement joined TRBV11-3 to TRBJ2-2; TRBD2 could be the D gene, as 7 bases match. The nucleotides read TGTGCCAGCAGCTTGGGGGCGGGAGCGACCGGGGAGCTGTTTTTT. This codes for CASSLGAGATGELFF.